This T cell receptor (beta chain) was captured by sequencing in a study of T cell responses to AZD1222 COVID-19 vaccine (dated by TCRdb to 2020 to 2022). In the study overall: AZD1222 recipients whose second dose came at about 4 weeks and those whose second dose came at about 12 weeks were combined into one group, since spike-specific TCR depth and breadth did not differ between the two schedules. Trial participants were enrolled by age into 18-55, 56-69 and 70-plus year subgroups, with roughly 160, 29 and 62 TCR-sequenced participants respectively. TCR sequencing covered fewer than 250 trial participants: 200 to 220 given two doses of AZD1222 and approximately 25 given two doses of MenACWY control vaccine.

Study-level results and caveats: Conclusions about previously exposed vaccinees are limited because only five to seven AZD1222 recipients were SARS-CoV-2 seropositive at baseline. Participants were mostly white British and included more females than males, and it was suggested by the authors that clonal diversity may have been underestimated. Vaccine-associated CD4 TCRs spanned the whole spike protein, with dominant responses in regions 160-218 and 743-854. The 56-69-year group was small, and its depth increase did not reach significance, likely because of low power. Reportedly, close to half of the unique spike-specific TCRs recognized epitopes lying outside the regions that are mutated in the B.1.351 and B.1.1.7 variants. Because no day 14 peak-response samples were available, the repertoires could be characterized only after the peak T cell response. After two AZD1222 doses, spike-specific TCR breadth and depth were significantly higher than at day 0 and than in MenACWY recipients.

The CDR3 regions of human TCRbeta chains were analyzed by immunosequencing. The source study handled its data this way. Repertoire TCRs were matched against a reference library of SARS-CoV-2-specific TCRs generated with the MIRA antigen-specificity platform. Breadth was defined as the fraction of unique TCRs that were SARS-CoV-2-associated, and depth was defined as the fraction of total T cells that were SARS-CoV-2-associated. Using the MIRA data, every spike-specific TCR was mapped to the spike region that the TCR reacted to and assigned to either a CD4 or a CD8 class. Log10-transformed breadth and depth values were compared by one-way ANOVA with Sidak's multiple comparisons tests. TCRdb mirrors the immuneACCESS table, restricted to in-frame sequences. Some clones are absent from its copies; in checked studies, under half trace to an unresolved V gene, and the reason for the others is unknown. That table furnishes V, J and clone size, whereas the DNA furnished D and trimming. This sample has 110,000 to 150,000 clones in its table, and approximately 85% of those were observed once. The ten top clones hold 8% of the sample.

From the cysteine through the phenylalanine, the CDR3 covers 14 amino acids. Kept here is only the CDR3 DNA, which spans 42 bases and is read in frame from base 1. The germline V gene encodes CDR1 LNHDA and CDR2 SQIVND (reference sequence). V sheds 3 bases and J sheds 2 bases, leaving 11 bases between their ends. According to the study, the label for this sample's time point signals: baseline before first vaccination. The vaccinee samples were drawn from two UK trials, COV001 and COV002, one of which was a single-blind randomized controlled phase 2/3 trial testing AZD1222 (ChAdOx1 nCoV-19) in healthy adults. For TCRbeta chain sequencing, PBMC samples were collected from trial participants at day 0 and at day 28 after the second dose. In the case of this clone: Its cognate antigen has yet to be identified. There are no base qualities to consult, and no much larger clone falls within one base.

The origin of this receptor is an adult in good health. The material sequenced was peripheral blood, taken on day 0 of AZD1222 vaccination. The chain joins TRBV19 to TRBJ2-7, with the D gene not clear enough to name. The CDR3 here reads CASSMGPWAYEQYF. The DNA sequence is given as TGTGCCAGTAGTATGGGCCCATGGGCCTACGAGCAGTACTTC.